Below, 5 T cell receptor beta chains from the same sample are listed, as sequenced in a study of blood T cell repertoires in COVID-19. Sequenced by immunoSEQ multiplex PCR; TCRdb stores in-frame clones only, minus some. The sample includes 120,000 to 150,000 clones, approximately 78% of them seen just once. Sample: peripheral blood. These receptors all stem from a human donor with acute or convalescent COVID-19. The donor label of this sample is uncertain.

In regard to this clone: This sample also contains other DNA sequences that code for the same CDR3. This sequence joins TRBV5-1 and TRBJ1-1, with D hard to call. V was trimmed by 1 base and J by 0 bases, leaving 7 bases between them. The CDR3 has 14 amino acids. Germline CDR1 and CDR2: SGHRS and YFSETQ. The CDR3 DNA reads as TGCGCCAGCAGCTTGTCGGGGTTGAACACTGAAGCTTTCTTT. Amino acids: CASSLSGLNTEAFF.

The rearrangement links TRBV3-1 (or the pseudogene TRBV3-2) to TRBJ2-3; 7 bases match TRBD2. J was trimmed by 3 bases and V by 4 bases; bases with no gene match: 7. The CDR3 totals 15 residues. Germline V gene lookup returns CDR1 LGHDT and CDR2 YNNKEL (reference sequence). This CDR3 is CASSRGAAGTDTQYF. The CDR3 nucleotides are TGTGCCAGCAGCCGCGGGGCAGCGGGGACAGATACGCAGTATTTT.

With regard to this clone: In the same sample, other DNA sequences code for this CDR3. This chain uses TRBV30 with TRBJ1-3; D is unclear. The CDR3 totals 14 residues. Between the trimmed V and J ends, which lost 3 bases and 4 bases, there was a span of 13 bases. In germline, CDR1 is GTSNPN, CDR2 SVGIG (reference sequence). CDR3 loop: CAWSLGGSGNTIYF. The CDR3 bases are TGTGCCTGGAGCCTTGGAGGGAGCGGAAACACCATATATTTT.

This CDR3 is CASSRGQGLNGNTIYF. Written as DNA, the CDR3 is TGTGCCAGCAGCCGCGGACAGGGGTTAAATGGAAACACCATATATTTT. The chain links TRBV7-9 to TRBJ1-3; 9 bases line up with TRBD1. Germline V gives CDR1 SEHNR, CDR2 FQNEAQ (reference sequence). There are 16 residues in the CDR3. Trimming removed 5 bases from V and 3 bases from J; junction bases left unmatched: 8. The entire variable domain, with the rest obtained from reference TRBV7-9 and TRBJ1-3, is as follows: DTGVSQNPRHKITKRGQNVTFRCDPISEHNRLYWYRQTLGQGPEFLTYFQNEAQLEKSRLLSDRFSAERPKGSFSTLEIQRTEQGDSAMYLCASSRGQGLNGNTIYFGEGSWLTVV.

The chain is built from TRBV5-5 and TRBJ1-1, with TRBD1 as a possible D gene (5 bases). Trimming removed 1 base at V and 0 bases at J, with 16 bases between. Per the germline V gene, CDR1 is SGHKS and CDR2 is YYEKEE (reference sequence). This CDR3 has 17 amino acids. For the CDR3, the DNA is TGTGCCAGCAGCTTGTGGGGAAGGGGTCCGATGAACACTGAAGCTTTCTTT. As protein: CASSLWGRGPMNTEAFF.